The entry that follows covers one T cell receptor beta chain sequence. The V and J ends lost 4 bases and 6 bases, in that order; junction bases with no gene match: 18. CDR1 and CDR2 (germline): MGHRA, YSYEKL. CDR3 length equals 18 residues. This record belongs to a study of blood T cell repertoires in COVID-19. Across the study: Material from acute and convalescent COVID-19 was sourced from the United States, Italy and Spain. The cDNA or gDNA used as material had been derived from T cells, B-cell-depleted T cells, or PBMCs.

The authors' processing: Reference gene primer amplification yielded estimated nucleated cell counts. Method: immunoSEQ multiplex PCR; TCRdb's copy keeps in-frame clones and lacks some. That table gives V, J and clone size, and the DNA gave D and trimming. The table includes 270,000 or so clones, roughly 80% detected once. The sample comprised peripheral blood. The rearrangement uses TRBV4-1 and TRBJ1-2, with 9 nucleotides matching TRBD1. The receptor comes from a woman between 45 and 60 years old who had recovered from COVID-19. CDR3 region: CASSPDELGYRGRDGYTF. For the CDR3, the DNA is TGCGCCAGCAGCCCCGATGAGTTGGGTTACAGGGGGCGCGATGGCTACACCTTC.